This T cell receptor (beta chain) comes out of a study of neurological immune-mediated disorders. CDR1 SGHTA and CDR2 FQGNSA come from the germline V gene. Trimming left V 8 bases short and J 0 bases short, with 8 bases between. The CDR3 covers 14 residues. At least ten counts were recorded for this clonotype. TCRdb reprocessed the 5' RACE reads via MiXCR and lists one record per CDR3 protein. The sample yields roughly 60,000 distinct CDR3 sequences, roughly an eighth seen once. Source material: PBMCs. The V call is TRBV7-2, the J call TRBJ2-6; D not resolved. This TCR was recovered from a man in his fifties or sixties in good health. The CDR3 here is CASAFDSGANVLTF. The CDR3 DNA reads TGTGCCAGCGCCTTTGACTCTGGGGCCAACGTCCTGACTTTC.